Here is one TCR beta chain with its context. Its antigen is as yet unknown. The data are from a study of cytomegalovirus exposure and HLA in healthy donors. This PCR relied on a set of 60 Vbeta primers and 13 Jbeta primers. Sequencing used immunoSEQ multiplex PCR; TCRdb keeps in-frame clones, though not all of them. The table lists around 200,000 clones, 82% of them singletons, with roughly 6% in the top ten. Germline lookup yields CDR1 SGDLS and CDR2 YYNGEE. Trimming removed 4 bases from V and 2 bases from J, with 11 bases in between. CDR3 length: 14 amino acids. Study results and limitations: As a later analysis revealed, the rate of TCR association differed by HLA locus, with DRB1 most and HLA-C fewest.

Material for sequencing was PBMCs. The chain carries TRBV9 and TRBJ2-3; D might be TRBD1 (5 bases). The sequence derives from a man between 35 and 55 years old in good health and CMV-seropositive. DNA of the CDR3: TGTGCCAGCAGCCCCCAGGGCTCCACAGATACGCAGTATTTT. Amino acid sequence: CASSPQGSTDTQYF.